The TCR beta chain described here comes from a study of T cell clones after liver transplantation. Overall study context: TCRbeta sequencing after a pre-transplant mixed lymphocyte reaction identified graft-donor-reactive clones, later tracked in post-transplant blood. Apart from three HCV-positive recipients, transplants were for non-autoimmune, non-viral reasons. Without induction therapy, subjects received standard immunosuppression until 12-24 months post-transplant. Timepoints were pre-transplant, pre-withdrawal, and after withdrawal was completed or failed.

The CDR3 runs 14 residues. In germline, CDR1 is SEHNR, CDR2 FQNEAQ (reference sequence). V was clipped by 1 base and J by 4 bases, with 10 bases between them. The assay was immunoSEQ multiplex PCR, and TCRdb's table has in-frame clones only and misses some. The data contain fewer than 25,000 clones, about 90% of them singletons. The rearrangement uses TRBV7-9 and TRBJ1-1; D unresolved. The sample here was CD8+ T cells from blood, taken before liver transplant. The TCR comes from a human donor who received a liver transplant. CDR3: CASSLEGLGTEAFF. CDR3 nucleotides: TGTGCCAGCAGCTTAGAAGGTCTGGGCACTGAAGCTTTCTTT.